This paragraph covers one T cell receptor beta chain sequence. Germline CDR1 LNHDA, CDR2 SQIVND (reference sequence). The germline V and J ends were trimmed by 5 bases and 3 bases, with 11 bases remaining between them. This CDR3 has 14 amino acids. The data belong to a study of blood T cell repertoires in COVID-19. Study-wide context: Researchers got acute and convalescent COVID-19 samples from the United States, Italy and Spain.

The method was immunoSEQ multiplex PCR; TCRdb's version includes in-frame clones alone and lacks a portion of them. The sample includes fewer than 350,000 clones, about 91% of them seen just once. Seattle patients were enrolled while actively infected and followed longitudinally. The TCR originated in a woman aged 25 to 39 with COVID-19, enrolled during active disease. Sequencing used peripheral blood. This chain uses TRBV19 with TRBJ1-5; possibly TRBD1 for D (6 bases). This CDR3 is CASSLRTDNQPQHF. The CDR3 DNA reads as TGTGCCAGTAGTCTGCGGACAGACAATCAGCCCCAGCATTTT.